This record concerns one TCR beta chain sequence. V lost 6 bases, J lost 7 bases, and 4 bases stayed unmatched. The CDR3 has 12 amino acids. Germline V gene lookup returns CDR1 WSHSY and CDR2 SAAADI. The protocol was immunoSEQ multiplex PCR, while the TCRdb copy is restricted to in-frame clones and leaves out a portion. The data show 150,000 to 200,000 clones, with roughly 79% seen just once and approximately 9.9% held by the top ten. The data are from a study of blood T cell repertoires in COVID-19. The Seattle site enrolled patients during active infection and followed them longitudinally. The chain is built from TRBV10-2 and TRBJ1-1, with 8 bases aligning to TRBD1. The specimen was peripheral blood. The sequence derives from a woman aged 40-49 years with COVID-19, enrolled during active disease. The CDR3 region is CASSMDRVEAFF. The CDR3, as DNA: TGCGCCAGCAGCATGGACAGGGTTGAAGCTTTCTTT.